These 10 T cell receptor beta chains originate from one sample sequenced in a study of kidney transplant recipient with SARS-CoV-2 infection. TCRdb used MiXCR to reprocess the reads, holding one entry per CDR3 protein. Here the sample spans some 220,000 distinct CDR3 sequences, about 28% being singletons. The sequencing used a blood sample, collected at baseline and on day 111 from a kidney transplant recipient. These receptors all stem from a male patient aged 25-45 years who had COVID-19 and was a kidney transplant recipient. Some T cells may possibly be graft donor cells.

About this clonotype itself: The conserved phenylalanine or tryptophan normally closing the CDR3 is absent here, so this likely arose from a read error. This sequence joins TRBV11-1 and TRBJ1-2; D is uncertain. The CDR3 extends over 17 amino acids. Trimming cost V 5 bases and J 4 bases, with 23 bases left between them. CDR1 SGHAT and CDR2 FQDESV come from the germline V gene (reference sequence). CDR3 region: CASSVPSKAGKTYGYTS. The CDR3 coding sequence is TGTGCCAGCAGCGTTCCGAGTAAGGCTGGAAAGACCTATGGCTACACCTCC.

At least ten counts were recorded for this clonotype. J is TRBJ1-2 and V is TRBV5-8, with D unresolved. Germline V gene lookup returns CDR1 SGHTS and CDR2 YDEGEE. V was trimmed by 7 bases and J by 4 bases, leaving 23 bases between them. The CDR3 covers 16 residues. This chain's CDR3 is CASSRRHPRKTYGYTF. The CDR3 nucleotides are TGTGCCAGCTCTAGACGTCATCCACGAAAGACCTATGGCTACACCTTC. The full variable domain, rest sourced from reference TRBV5-8 and TRBJ1-2, is EAGVTQSPTHLIKTRGQQATLRCSPISGHTSVYWYQQALGLGLQFLLWYDEGEERNRGNFPPRFSGRQFPNYSSELNVNALELEDSALYLCASSRRHPRKTYGYTFGSGTRLTVV.

A note on this clonotype: This clone may be a read error of a much larger clone one base away. The chain has TRBV23-1 and TRBJ2-4, with 8 bases identical to TRBD2. TRBV23-1 counts as an open reading frame of uncertain function. With 8 bases clipped from V and 4 bases from J, the junction kept 19 bases outside the gene matches. The CDR3 contains 18 residues. CDR3 nucleotides: TGCGCCAGCCGCTACTCTAGACTAGCGAGAGGGGTTAAAAACATTCAGTACTTC. Amino acids: CASRYSRLARGVKNIQYF.

V usage is TRBV7-8 and J usage is TRBJ2-3; TRBD1 aligns across 9 bases. The CDR3 contains 18 residues. Germline V gives CDR1 SGHVS, CDR2 FQNEAQ. After removal of 5 bases from V and 5 bases from J, the junction contained 17 bases not matched to a gene. The CDR3 loop reads CASSKPRPRQGVLDTQYF. The CDR3 nucleotides read TGTGCCAGCAGCAAACCCCGACCGAGACAGGGGGTCCTAGATACGCAGTATTTT. The complete variable domain, with remaining parts taken from reference TRBV7-8 and TRBJ2-3, reads GAGVSQSPRYKVAKRGQDVALRCDPISGHVSLFWYQQALGQGPEFLTYFQNEAQLDKSGLPSDRFFAERPEGSVSTLKIQRTQQEDSAVYLCASSKPRPRQGVLDTQYFGPGTRLTVL.

About this clonotype: A much larger clone sits a single nucleotide away, making a read error possible. This chain joins TRBV29-1 and TRBJ2-2; TRBD2 matches at 9 bases. Trimming at V came to 7 bases and at J to 1 base, leaving 7 bases not matched to a gene. The CDR3 covers 15 residues. The germline gives CDR1 SQVTM, CDR2 ANQGSEA. CDR3 in DNA: TGCAGCGCCGGGGCTAGCGGGATGAACACCGGGGAGCTGTTTTTT. Amino acid sequence: CSAGASGMNTGELFF.

A note on this clonotype: This may be a read error: a much more frequent sequence differs by one nucleotide. The chain recombines TRBV5-1 with TRBJ1-1; TRBD1 might be the D (5 bases). CDR3 size: 13 residues. CDR1 SGHRS and CDR2 YFSETQ come from the germline V gene. With 10 bases removed from V and 1 base from J, the gap between germline ends came to 14 bases. CDR3 protein: CAGKQEPNTEAFF. The CDR3 DNA reads as TGCGCCGGCAAACAGGAACCGAACACTGAAGCTTTCTTT.

This clonotype was recorded many times. The genes are TRBV19 and TRBJ2-7; tentative D call: TRBD2 (5 bases). Per the germline V gene, CDR1 is LNHDA and CDR2 is SQIVND (reference sequence). The V end was cut by 4 bases, the J end by 4 bases, with 14 bases between. This CDR3 is built from 14 residues. The CDR3 coding sequence is TGTGCCAGTAGTACACTTACGGACTCTTACGAGCAGTACTTC. This encodes CASSTLTDSYEQYF. The full variable domain, in which reference TRBV19 and TRBJ2-7 provide the parts outside the CDR3, is DGGITQSPKYLFRKEGQNVTLSCEQNLNHDAMYWYRQDPGQGLRLIYYSQIVNDFQKGDIAEGYSVSREKKESFPLTVTSAQKNPTAFYLCASSTLTDSYEQYFGPGTRLTVT.

This clonotype was counted once. The gene calls are TRBV5-1 and TRBJ1-2; D remains ambiguous. V was cut by 7 bases and J by 4 bases, with 23 bases left in between. The CDR3 runs 16 residues. Per germline, CDR1 SGHRS and CDR2 YFSETQ. The DNA for the CDR3 is TGCGCCAGCGGCGTCTTATCGCTTCGAAAGACCTATGGCTACACCTTC. Translating gives CASGVLSLRKTYGYTF.

Notes on this clonotype: Since a much larger clone is just one base distant, this may be a read error. The chain has TRBV28 and TRBJ2-7; 8 positions match TRBD2. Germline loops: CDR1 MDHEN, CDR2 SYDVKM. CDR3 size: 15 residues. V lost 5 bases to trimming and J lost 3 bases; unmatched junction nucleotides: 9. The DNA for the CDR3 is TGTGCCAGCAGTCCGCCTAGCGGGCCAAACTACGAGCAGTACTTC. Translated: CASSPPSGPNYEQYF.

This chain connects TRBV6-4 to TRBJ2-1; 9 bases match TRBD2. Germline CDR1 and CDR2: MRHNA and SNTAGT. The junction had 6 bases not matched to a gene; V was cut back by 4 bases and J by 8 bases. This CDR3 contains 14 residues. The CDR3 region is CASSVAGEEDEQFF. The CDR3 nucleotides read TGTGCCAGCAGTGTAGCGGGAGAAGAGGATGAGCAGTTCTTC.